The sequence of this T cell receptor (beta chain) was determined in a study of neurological immune-mediated disorders. V gave up 2 bases and J gave up 3 bases; unmatched junction bases: 5. Germline loops: CDR1 ENHRY, CDR2 SYGVKD. This CDR3 comprises 16 residues. Unsorted libraries came from 2 million PBMCs stored at -80 °C. The cDNA came from 5'RACE, which used 10-nucleotide random UMIs. TCRdb independently ran MiXCR on the 5' RACE reads; one entry per CDR3 protein. Of 110,000 or so distinct CDR3 sequences in the sample, roughly 3.2% were seen once. This sequence joins TRBV10-3 and TRBJ2-2, with 8 bases that match TRBD2. Sequenced material: PBMCs. This clonotype originated in a woman aged 25 to 45 with multiple sclerosis. The CDR3 reads CAISEPRGGDTGELFF. For the CDR3, the DNA is TGTGCCATCAGTGAGCCCCGGGGGGGTGACACCGGGGAGCTGTTTTTT.